This TCR beta chain was observed in a study of T-cell memory formation after mild COVID-19. Via MiXCR, TCRdb re-called the 5' RACE reads, giving one row per CDR3 protein. The table has just under 350,000 distinct CDR3 sequences, 10% to 15% seen once. Germline CDR1 and CDR2: SGHRS and YFSETQ. The CDR3 totals 13 residues. Trimming shortened V by 6 bases and J by 10 bases, and 17 bases separated the two germline ends. Sequencing was done on a sample of PBMCs or a T cell subset sorted from them (not recorded which). The TCR comes from a man aged 18 to 30 who had mild COVID-19 (a few samples of this study predate the infection). Cell type and time point are not known. The chain is built from TRBV5-1 and TRBJ2-1; no definite D call. The CDR3 loop reads CASKLMGSGEQFF. The CDR3 DNA reads as TGCGCCAGCAAGTTAATGGGGTCCGGGGAGCAGTTCTTC.